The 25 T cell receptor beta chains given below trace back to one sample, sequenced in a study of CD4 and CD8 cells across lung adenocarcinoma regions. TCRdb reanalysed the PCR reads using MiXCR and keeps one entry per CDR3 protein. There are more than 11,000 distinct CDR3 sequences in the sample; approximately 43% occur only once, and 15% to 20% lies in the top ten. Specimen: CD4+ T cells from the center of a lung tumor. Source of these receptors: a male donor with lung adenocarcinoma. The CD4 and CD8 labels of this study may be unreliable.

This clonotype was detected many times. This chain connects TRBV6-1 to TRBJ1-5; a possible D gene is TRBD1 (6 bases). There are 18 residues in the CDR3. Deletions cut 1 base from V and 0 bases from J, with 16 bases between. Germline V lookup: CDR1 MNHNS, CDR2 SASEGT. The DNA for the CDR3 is TGTGCCAGCAGTGAAGAGGGGGGCAGGGGTTATAGCAATCAGCCCCAGCATTTT. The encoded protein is CASSEEGGRGYSNQPQHF.

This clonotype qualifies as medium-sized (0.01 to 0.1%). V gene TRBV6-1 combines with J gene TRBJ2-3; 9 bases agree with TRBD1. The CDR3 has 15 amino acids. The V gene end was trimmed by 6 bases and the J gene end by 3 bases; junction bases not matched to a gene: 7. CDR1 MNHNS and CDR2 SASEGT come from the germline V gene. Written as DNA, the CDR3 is TGTGCCAGCAGCCGGACAGGGGAAGGGACAGATACGCAGTATTTT. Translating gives CASSRTGEGTDTQYF.

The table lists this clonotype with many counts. Written as DNA, the CDR3 is TGTGCCAGCTGGGGGGACCTTCCTTACAATGAGCAGTTCTTC. This codes for CASWGDLPYNEQFF. The V gene is TRBV6-1, the J gene TRBJ2-1, with D perhaps matching TRBD2 (6 bases). The V and J ends lost 8 bases and 4 bases respectively, with 15 bases between them. The CDR3 runs 14 residues. Germline V gene data show CDR1 as MNHNS and CDR2 as SASEGT.

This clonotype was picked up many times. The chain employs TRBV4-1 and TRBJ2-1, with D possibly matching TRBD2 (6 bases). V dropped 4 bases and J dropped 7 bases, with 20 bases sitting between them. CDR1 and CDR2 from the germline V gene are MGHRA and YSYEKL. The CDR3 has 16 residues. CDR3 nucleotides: TGCGCCAGCAGCCCCCTGGGTAGCGGTACGGGGAATGAGCAGTTCTTC. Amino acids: CASSPLGSGTGNEQFF.

CDR3 sequence (DNA): TGTGCCAGCAGCTTAGTTTCCGGGTTTCAGGGCGAGCAGTACTTC. Residues: CASSLVSGFQGEQYF. The genes are TRBV7-6 and TRBJ2-1, with D possibly TRBD1 on 5 matching bases. The J call is doubtful: the DNA matches TRBJ2-7 better. The CDR3 consists of 15 residues. From germline, CDR1 is SGHVS and CDR2 FNYEAQ.

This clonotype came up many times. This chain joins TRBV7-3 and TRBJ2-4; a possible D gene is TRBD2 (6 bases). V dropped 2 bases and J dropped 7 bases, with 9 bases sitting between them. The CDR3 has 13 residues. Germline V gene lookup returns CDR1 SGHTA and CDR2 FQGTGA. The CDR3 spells CASSLGGTNIQYF. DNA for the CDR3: TGTGCCAGCAGCTTAGGGGGGACGAACATTCAGTACTTC.

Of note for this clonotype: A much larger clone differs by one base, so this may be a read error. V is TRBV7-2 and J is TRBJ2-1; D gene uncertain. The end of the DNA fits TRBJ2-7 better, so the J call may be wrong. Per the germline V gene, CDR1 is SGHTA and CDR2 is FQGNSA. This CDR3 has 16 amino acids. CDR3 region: CASGPPGTARQREQYF. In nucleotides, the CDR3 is TGTGCCAGCGGCCCCCCCGGAACAGCCCGTCAACGCGAGCAGTACTTC.

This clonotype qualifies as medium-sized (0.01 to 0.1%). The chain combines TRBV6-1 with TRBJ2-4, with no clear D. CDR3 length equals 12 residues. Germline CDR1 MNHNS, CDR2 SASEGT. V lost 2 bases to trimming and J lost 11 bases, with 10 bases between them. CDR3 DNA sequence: TGTGCCAGCAGTGAACACACTGACGTTCAGTACTTC. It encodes CASSEHTDVQYF.

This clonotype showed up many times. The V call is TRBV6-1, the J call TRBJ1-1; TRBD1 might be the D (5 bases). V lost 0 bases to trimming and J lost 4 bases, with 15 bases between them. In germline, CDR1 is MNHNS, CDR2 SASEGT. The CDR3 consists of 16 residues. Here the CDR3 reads CASSEAGWGGGTEAFF. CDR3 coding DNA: TGTGCCAGCAGTGAAGCGGGTTGGGGGGGGGGCACTGAAGCTTTCTTT.

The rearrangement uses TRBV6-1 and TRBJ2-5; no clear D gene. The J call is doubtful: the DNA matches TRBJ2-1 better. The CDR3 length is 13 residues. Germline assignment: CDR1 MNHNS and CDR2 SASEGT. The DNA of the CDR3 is TGTGCCAGCAGCTGGGGTATCCGAGAGACCCAGTTCTTC. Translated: CASSWGIRETQFF.

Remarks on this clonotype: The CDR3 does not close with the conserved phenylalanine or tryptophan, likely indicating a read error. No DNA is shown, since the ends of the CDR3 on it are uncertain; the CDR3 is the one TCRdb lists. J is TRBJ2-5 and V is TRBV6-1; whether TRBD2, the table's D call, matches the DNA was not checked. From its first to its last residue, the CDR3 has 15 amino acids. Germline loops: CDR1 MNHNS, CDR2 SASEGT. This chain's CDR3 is CASRALAARTDTRTS.

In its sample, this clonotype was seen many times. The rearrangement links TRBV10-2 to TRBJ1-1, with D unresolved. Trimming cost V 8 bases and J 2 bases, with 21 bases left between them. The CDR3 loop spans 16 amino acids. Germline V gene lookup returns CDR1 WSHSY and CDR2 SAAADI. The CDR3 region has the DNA TGCGCCAGCCAAAAGGGCCGGGGAGTTACTAACACTGAAGCTTTCTTT. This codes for CASQKGRGVTNTEAFF.

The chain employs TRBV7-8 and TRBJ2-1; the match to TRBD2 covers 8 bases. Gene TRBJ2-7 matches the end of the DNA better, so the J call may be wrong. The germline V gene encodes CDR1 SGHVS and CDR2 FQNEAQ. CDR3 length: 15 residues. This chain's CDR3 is CASSPGTSGRVKQYF. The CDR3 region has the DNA TGTGCCAGCAGCCCGGGGACTAGTGGTCGCGTTAAGCAGTACTTC.

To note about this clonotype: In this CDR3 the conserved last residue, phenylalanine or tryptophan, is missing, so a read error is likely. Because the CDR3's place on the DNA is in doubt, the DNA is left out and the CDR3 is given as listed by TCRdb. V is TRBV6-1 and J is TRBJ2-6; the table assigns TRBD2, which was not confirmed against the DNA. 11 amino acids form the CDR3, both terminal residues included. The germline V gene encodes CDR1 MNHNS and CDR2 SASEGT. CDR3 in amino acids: CASSLPLAGGP.

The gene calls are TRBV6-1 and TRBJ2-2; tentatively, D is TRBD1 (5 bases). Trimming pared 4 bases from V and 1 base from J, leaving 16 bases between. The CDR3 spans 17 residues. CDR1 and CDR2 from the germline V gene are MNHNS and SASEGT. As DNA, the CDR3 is TGTGCCAGCAGTGTACATGTTGGGGCAGGGAACACCGGGGAGCTGTTTTTT. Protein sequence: CASSVHVGAGNTGELFF.

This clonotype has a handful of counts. DNA for the CDR3: TGTGCCAGCAGTGAAATTGGAGGGGAAGGATCACCCCTCCACTTT. Translating it yields CASSEIGGEGSPLHF. This chain connects TRBV6-1 to TRBJ1-6; D possibly corresponds to TRBD1 (5 bases). Germline V gene sequence: CDR1 MNHNS, CDR2 SASEGT. The CDR3 is 15 amino acids. V was cut by 2 bases and J by 10 bases, with 15 bases left in between.

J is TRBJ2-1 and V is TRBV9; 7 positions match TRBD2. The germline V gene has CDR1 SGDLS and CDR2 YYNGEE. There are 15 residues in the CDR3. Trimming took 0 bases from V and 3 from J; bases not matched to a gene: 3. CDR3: CASSVDLAVYNEQFF. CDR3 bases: TGTGCCAGCAGCGTAGACCTAGCGGTCTACAATGAGCAGTTCTTC.

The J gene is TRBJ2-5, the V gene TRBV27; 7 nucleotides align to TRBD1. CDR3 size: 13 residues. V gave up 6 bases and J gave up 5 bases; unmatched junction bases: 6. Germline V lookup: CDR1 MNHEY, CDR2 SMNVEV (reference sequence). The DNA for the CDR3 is TGTGCCAGCAGCCGACAGGGTGGGGAGACCCAGTACTTC. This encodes CASSRQGGETQYF.

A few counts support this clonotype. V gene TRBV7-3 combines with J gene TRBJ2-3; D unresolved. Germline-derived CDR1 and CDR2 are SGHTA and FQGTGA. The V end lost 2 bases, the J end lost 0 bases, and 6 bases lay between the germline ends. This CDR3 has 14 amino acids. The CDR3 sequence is CASSLLGSTDTQYF. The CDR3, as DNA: TGTGCCAGCAGCTTATTGGGTAGCACAGATACGCAGTATTTT.

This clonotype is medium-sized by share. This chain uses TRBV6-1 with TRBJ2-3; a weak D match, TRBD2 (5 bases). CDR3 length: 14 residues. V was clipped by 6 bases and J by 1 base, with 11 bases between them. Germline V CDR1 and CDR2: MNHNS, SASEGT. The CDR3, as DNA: TGTGCCAGCAGCACCGGGATACGCACAGATACGCAGTATTTT. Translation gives CASSTGIRTDTQYF.

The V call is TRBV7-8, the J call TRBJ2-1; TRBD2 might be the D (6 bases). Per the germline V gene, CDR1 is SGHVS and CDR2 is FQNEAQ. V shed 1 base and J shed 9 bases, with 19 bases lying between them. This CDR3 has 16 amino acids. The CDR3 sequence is CASSLVAGTEAAEQFF. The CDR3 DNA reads TGTGCCAGCAGCTTAGTGGCCGGGACTGAGGCGGCTGAGCAGTTCTTC.

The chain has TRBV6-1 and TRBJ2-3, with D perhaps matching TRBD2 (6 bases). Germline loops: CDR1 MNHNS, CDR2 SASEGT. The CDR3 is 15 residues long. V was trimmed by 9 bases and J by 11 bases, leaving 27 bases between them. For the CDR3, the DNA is TGTGCCAGGGGACTCCAGGCTGTGAGCACAGATGAGCAGTATTTT. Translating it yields CARGLQAVSTDEQYF.

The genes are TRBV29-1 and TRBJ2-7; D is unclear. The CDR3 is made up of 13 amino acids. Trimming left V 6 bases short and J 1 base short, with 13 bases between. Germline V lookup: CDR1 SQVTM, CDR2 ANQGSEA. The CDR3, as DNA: TGCAGCGTCCTAGGTGGGTTTTCCTACGAGCAGTACTTC. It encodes CSVLGGFSYEQYF.

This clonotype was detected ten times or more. The CDR3 DNA reads TGTGCCAGCAGTCTTATACAGACCTACGAGCAGTACTTC. Its protein product is CASSLIQTYEQYF. The chain recombines TRBV6-1 with TRBJ2-1, with unresolved D. The J call is uncertain, as TRBJ2-7 better fits the DNA end. The CDR3 loop spans 13 amino acids. CDR1 and CDR2 (germline): MNHNS, SASEGT.

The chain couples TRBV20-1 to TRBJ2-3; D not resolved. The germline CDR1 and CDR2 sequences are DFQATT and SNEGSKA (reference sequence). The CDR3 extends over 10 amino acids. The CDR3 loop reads CSTVTDTQYF. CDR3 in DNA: TGCAGCACTGTGACAGATACGCAGTATTTT.